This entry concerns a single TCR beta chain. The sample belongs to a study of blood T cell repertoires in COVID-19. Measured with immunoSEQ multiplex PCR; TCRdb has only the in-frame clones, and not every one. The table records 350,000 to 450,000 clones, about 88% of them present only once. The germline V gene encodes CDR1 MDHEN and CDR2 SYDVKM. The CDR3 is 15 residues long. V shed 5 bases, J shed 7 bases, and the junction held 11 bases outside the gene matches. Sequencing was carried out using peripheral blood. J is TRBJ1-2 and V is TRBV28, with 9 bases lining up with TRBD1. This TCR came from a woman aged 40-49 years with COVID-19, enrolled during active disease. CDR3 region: CASSLRQGGWSGYTF. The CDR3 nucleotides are TGTGCCAGCAGTCTCAGACAGGGGGGGTGGTCTGGCTACACCTTC.